The sequence of this TCR beta chain was determined in a study of CD8 T cells in ankylosing spondylitis. Whole-study results and caveats: Seemingly distinctive of ankylosing spondylitis blood was a TCR beta motif formed by eight highly homologous variants.

This clonotype has ten or more counts. Its antigen is unidentified. Germline V gene lookup returns CDR1 SGDLS and CDR2 YYNGEE. This CDR3 is 19 amino acids long. The V and J ends lost 3 bases and 1 base, in that order; junction bases with no gene match: 13. TCRdb processed the 5' RACE reads anew with MiXCR; each CDR3 protein has one entry. The table records about 7,900 distinct CDR3 sequences, under 4% of them present only once. The chain carries TRBV9 and TRBJ2-6; 7 positions agree with TRBD2. Material: blood, either unsorted or a sorted T cell fraction (not recorded which). This TCR was recovered from a female donor with ankylosing spondylitis or in good health (not recorded which). In nucleotides, the CDR3 is TGTGCCAGCAGCGCCGCGGGGAGGGGCCCTAGGTCTGGGGCCAACGTCCTGACTTTC. This sequence encodes CASSAAGRGPRSGANVLTF.